The rows below give T cell receptor beta chains drawn from one sample of a study of T cell responses to AZD1222 COVID-19 vaccine. Assay used: immunoSEQ multiplex PCR; TCRdb lists only in-frame clones, some missing. The repertoire holds about 120,000 clones, with approximately 90% as singletons. Sequencing was performed on peripheral blood, taken 28 days after the second AZD1222 dose. All receptors derive from an adult who received the AZD1222 COVID-19 vaccine. CDR3s include the opening cysteine and the closing phenylalanine or tryptophan. The D gene is left open where the match is weak. Clone size appears in some rows only: once, few, many, or a class for an expanded clone.

clone_size j_call v_call d_call cdr3_nt cdr3_aa
. TRBJ2-7 TRBV5-1 . TGCGCCAGCAGCTTGCTGTCAGGGTCGGTTACAACCTCCTACGAGCAGTACTTC CASSLLSGSVTTSYEQYF
few TRBJ2-2 TRBV7-2 . TGTGCCAGCAGCCACCCGTCGGGTGGGAACACCGGGGAGCTGTTTTTT CASSHPSGGNTGELFF
. TRBJ1-2 TRBV28 TRBD1 TGTGCCAGCAGTTCCTCGACAGGGGGGGGCCCTGGCTACACCTTC CASSSSTGGGPGYTF
. TRBJ2-5 TRBV7-2 . TGTGCCAGCAGTCCTCAGGCGGGGTACGAGACCCAGTACTTC CASSPQAGYETQYF
. TRBJ1-1 TRBV5-4 TRBD1 TGTGCCAGCAGCTGGGGACAGGGTACGGGCACTGAAGCTTTCTTT CASSWGQGTGTEAFF
. TRBJ1-1 TRBV7-9 . TGTGCCAGCAGCTTAGTACAGGGTTCGGCTTTCTTT CASSLVQGSAFF
. TRBJ1-2 TRBV29-1 . TGCAGCCCTCACCCTGACGGGAGGGGGGCATTTGCTAACTATGGCTACACCTTC CSPHPDGRGAFANYGYTF
. TRBJ2-2 TRBV5-1 . TGCGCCAGCAGCTTGATCGCAGGGGACACCGGGGAGCTGTTTTTT CASSLIAGDTGELFF
. TRBJ1-5 TRBV4-1 . TGCGCCAGCAGCCAAGTCGTGGGTCAGCCCCAGCATTTT CASSQVVGQPQHF
. TRBJ2-7 TRBV10-3 . TGTGCCATCAGTGGCTTTCTGTGGGACGAGCAGTACTTC CAISGFLWDEQYF
. TRBJ1-6 TRBV7-9 . TGTGCCAGCAGAACAGAGGGTACGGGTTCACCCCTCCACTTT CASRTEGTGSPLHF
. TRBJ1-3 TRBV5-5 TRBD1 TGTGCCAGCAGCTTGGACAGGGGGGCTAATGGAAACACCATATATTTT CASSLDRGANGNTIYF
. TRBJ1-4 TRBV2 . TGTGCCAGCAGGGGGGATAATGAAAAACTGTTTTTT CASRGDNEKLFF
few TRBJ1-2 TRBV7-3 TRBD1 TGTGCCAGCAGCTTCGGGACAGGGCGTGGCTACACCTTC CASSFGTGRGYTF
. TRBJ2-2 TRBV24-1 . TGTGCCACCAGTGATTTGTCGGGGAGGACCGGGGAGCTGTTTTTT CATSDLSGRTGELFF
. TRBJ2-2 TRBV4-3 . TGCGCCAGCAGCCAAGACTGGCGCAGTATAACCGGGGAGCTGTTTTTT CASSQDWRSITGELFF
. TRBJ1-6 TRBV9 . TGTGCCAGCAGCGACTCCTATAATTCACCCCTCCACTTT CASSDSYNSPLHF
. TRBJ1-1 TRBV27 . TGTGCCAGCAGCCGTTCAGGGGTGGCTGAAGCTTTCTTT CASSRSGVAEAFF
. TRBJ2-1 TRBV24-1 TRBD1 TGTGCCACCAGTGATTTCCCCGGGACAGGGGTAGAGTACAATGAGCAGTTCTTC CATSDFPGTGVEYNEQFF
. TRBJ1-3 TRBV7-2 . TGTGCCAGCAGCTTAGGTCGCTCTGGAAACACCATATATTTT CASSLGRSGNTIYF
. TRBJ1-1 TRBV6-5 . TGTGCCAGCAGTTTAACAGGAGATACTGAAGCTTTCTTT CASSLTGDTEAFF
few TRBJ1-5 TRBV9 . TGTGCCAGCAGCGTAGGCCCAGGGTTCGATCAGCCCCAGCATTTT CASSVGPGFDQPQHF
. TRBJ2-2 TRBV19 TRBD2 TGTGCCACTTCGGGACTAGCGGGGGCCCTTTCGAACACCGGGGAGCTGTTTTTT CATSGLAGALSNTGELFF
. TRBJ2-3 TRBV29-1 TRBD2 TGCCTTACAACCGGGGGGGCCGGCACAGATACGCAGTATTTT CLTTGGAGTDTQYF
. TRBJ1-2 TRBV5-6 TRBD1 TGTGCCAGCAGCTTGGATCAAGGGGGCACGAACTATGGCTACACCTTC CASSLDQGGTNYGYTF
. TRBJ1-4 TRBV7-2 TRBD1 TGTGCCAGCAGCGCCAGACAGGGGTCTGAAAAACTGTTTTTT CASSARQGSEKLFF
. TRBJ2-3 TRBV19 . TGTGCCAGTAGTATCGGCCGAGATACGCAGTATTTT CASSIGRDTQYF
once TRBJ2-2 TRBV5-6 TRBD1 TGTGCCAGCAGCTGGGACAGGACGAACACCGGGGAGCTGTTTTTT CASSWDRTNTGELFF
. TRBJ1-5 TRBV18 TRBD1 TGTGCCAGCTGCAGGGACAGGGAGTGTCAGCCCCAGCATTTT CASCRDRECQPQHF
. TRBJ2-5 TRBV2 . TGTGCCAGCAGTGAGATACACATCCAAGAGACCCAGTACTTC CASSEIHIQETQYF
. TRBJ2-7 TRBV4-1 TRBD1 TGCGCCAGCAGCCCTGGACAGGGGGTTTCCTACGAGCAGTACTTC CASSPGQGVSYEQYF
. TRBJ1-2 TRBV7-2 . TGTGCCAGCAGCTTCACTCCAGGCGCCCCTAACGGCTACACCTTC CASSFTPGAPNGYTF
. TRBJ1-1 TRBV6-2/TRBV6-3 . TGTGCCAGCAGTTACTCACGAGTGAACACTGAAGCTTTCTTT CASSYSRVNTEAFF
. TRBJ1-5 TRBV4-1 . TGCGCCAGCAGCCAAGATGCAGGGGCCCCCAGCAATCAGCCCCAGCATTTT CASSQDAGAPSNQPQHF
. TRBJ2-7 TRBV21-1 . TGTGCCAGCAGCGGACGGACAGGGAAAGCCTACGAGCAGTACTTC CASSGRTGKAYEQYF
. TRBJ2-2 TRBV7-2 TRBD1 TGTGCCAGCAGCTTAGCAGGACAGGGGGCCGGGGAGCTGTTTTTT CASSLAGQGAGELFF
. TRBJ2-3 TRBV2 . TGTGCCAGCAGCGCCGGGACTTACACAGATACGCAGTATTTT CASSAGTYTDTQYF
once TRBJ1-3 TRBV5-6 . TGTGCCAGCAGCTTGGGGGCAGGGAGCGCCTCTGGAAACACCATATATTTT CASSLGAGSASGNTIYF
. TRBJ2-2 TRBV7-9 . TGTGCCAGCAGCCAAGGAGGGGGCGGCACCGGGGAGCTGTTTTTT CASSQGGGGTGELFF
. TRBJ1-1 TRBV7-7 . TGTGCCAGCAGCTTTTCGTTCGGGAAGGGGAACACTGAAGCTTTCTTT CASSFSFGKGNTEAFF
. TRBJ1-5 TRBV28 TRBD1 TGTGCCAGCAGTCTACAGGGGAATAGCAATCAGCCCCAGCATTTT CASSLQGNSNQPQHF
. TRBJ1-6 TRBV5-4 . TGTGCCAGCAGCCGAGCGCCAGGTGATAATTCACCCCTCCACTTT CASSRAPGDNSPLHF
. TRBJ1-2 TRBV2 . TGTGCCAGCTCCCAGGGCGATAACTATGGCTACACCTTC CASSQGDNYGYTF
. TRBJ1-3 TRBV15 TRBD1 TGTGCCACCAGCAGAGCAGGGGGCTCCTCTGGAAACACCATATATTTT CATSRAGGSSGNTIYF
. TRBJ1-2 TRBV7-9 . TGTGCCAGCAGCTTAAGGGGGGGCTATGGCTACACCTTC CASSLRGGYGYTF
. TRBJ2-3 TRBV9 . TGTGCCAGCAGCGCACTCCAGGGGATAGATACGCAGTATTTT CASSALQGIDTQYF
. TRBJ1-3 TRBV2 . TGTGCCAGCGGAACAGGCTCTGGAAACACCATATATTTT CASGTGSGNTIYF
. TRBJ1-6 TRBV7-2 . TGTGCCAGCAGCTTACACAGCCCCGGCCCTAATTCACCCCTCCACTTT CASSLHSPGPNSPLHF
. TRBJ1-2 TRBV4-3 . TGCGCCAGCAGCCAAGAGGCCGAGGGTAATTGGAACTATGGCTACACCTTC CASSQEAEGNWNYGYTF
. TRBJ2-3 TRBV5-1 . TGCGCCAGCAGCCACCCCAGGGGAATGGGAGATACGCAGTATTTT CASSHPRGMGDTQYF
. TRBJ1-1 TRBV7-9 . TGTGCCAGCAGCTTAGGTACTGAAGCTTTCTTT CASSLGTEAFF
. TRBJ2-7 TRBV7-8 TRBD1 TGTGCCAGCAGCTCGGGACAGGGGGACGAGCAGTACTTC CASSSGQGDEQYF
few TRBJ2-6 TRBV6-2/TRBV6-3 TRBD2 TGTGCCAGCAGTACCGGGACTAGCGGGGGGCCCTCTGGGGCCAACGTCCTGACTTTC CASSTGTSGGPSGANVLTF
. TRBJ1-1 TRBV12-3/TRBV12-4 TRBD1 TGTGCCAGCAGTTTTGTGGACAGGGGTGAAGCTTTCTTT CASSFVDRGEAFF